Shown below are 32 T cell receptor beta chains from a single sample sequenced in a study of blood T cell repertoires in COVID-19. Libraries were prepared by immunoSEQ multiplex PCR; TCRdb keeps only in-frame clonotypes and omits some of them. The repertoire holds around 180,000 clones, with 74% as singletons. Sequencing was done on a sample of peripheral blood. The receptors stem from a woman older than 75 with acute or convalescent COVID-19.

J is TRBJ1-1 and V is TRBV11-3; unclear D gene. Germline V gives CDR1 SGHNT, CDR2 YENEEA. There are 15 residues in the CDR3. Trimming pared 5 bases from V and 1 base from J, leaving 14 bases between. The CDR3 loop reads CASSAWSGENTEAFF. The DNA for the CDR3 is TGTGCCAGCAGCGCTTGGTCAGGCGAGAACACTGAAGCTTTCTTT.

V usage is TRBV24-1 and J usage is TRBJ2-2; TRBD1 matches at 8 bases. The CDR3 is 16 amino acids. Germline CDR1 reads KGHDR; CDR2 reads SFDVKD. The V gene end was trimmed by 9 bases and the J gene end by 1 base; junction bases not matched to a gene: 9. Here the CDR3 reads CATGQGARRNTGELFF. The DNA for the CDR3 is TGTGCCACCGGCCAGGGGGCGAGACGGAACACCGGGGAGCTGTTTTTT.

This clone was detected only once. The rearrangement links TRBV20-1 to TRBJ2-3; 11 nucleotides align to TRBD1. There are 17 residues in the CDR3. The J segment lost 5 bases and the V segment lost 3 bases, leaving 13 bases of the junction unmatched. CDR1 and CDR2 (germline): DFQATT, SNEGSKA (reference sequence). The CDR3 bases are TGCAGTGCTAGTGATGGCACAAGGGGACAGGGGGGAGATACGCAGTATTTT. Translating it yields CSASDGTRGQGGDTQYF.

This clone has ten or more counts. The chain employs TRBV5-4 and TRBJ2-3; 9 bases agree with TRBD2. Trimming at V came to 2 bases and at J to 6 bases, leaving 10 bases not matched to a gene. Germline V lookup: CDR1 SGHNT, CDR2 YYREEE (reference sequence). The CDR3 spans 16 residues. The CDR3 region has the DNA TGTGCCAGCAGCTTCCGACGAGCGGGGGGCGGGGATACGCAGTATTTT. It codes for CASSFRRAGGGDTQYF.

This chain links TRBV3-1 (or the pseudogene TRBV3-2) with TRBJ2-7, with unresolved D. Germline-derived CDR1 and CDR2 are LGHDT and YNNKEL (reference sequence). V lost 0 bases to trimming and J lost 5 bases, with 14 bases between them. The CDR3 totals 15 residues. The CDR3 sequence: CASSQDLQSLHEQYF. CDR3 in DNA: TGTGCCAGCAGCCAAGACCTACAGTCCCTCCACGAGCAGTACTTC.

The genes are TRBV30 and TRBJ1-2; possibly TRBD1 for D (6 bases). V gave up 4 bases and J gave up 2 bases, with 14 bases separating them. This CDR3 region has 14 residues. Germline CDR1 GTSNPN, CDR2 SVGIG (reference sequence). The CDR3 spells CAWTQDSNNYGYTF. CDR3 in DNA: TGTGCCTGGACCCAGGACAGCAACAACTATGGCTACACCTTC. Drawing the rest from reference TRBV30 and TRBJ1-2, the complete variable domain is SQTIHQWPATLVQPVGSPLSLECTVEGTSNPNLYWYRQAAGRGLQLLFYSVGIGQISSEVPQNLSASRPQDRQFILSSKKLLLSDSGFYLCAWTQDSNNYGYTFGSGTRLTVV.

The chain uses TRBV6-2 or TRBV6-3 and TRBJ1-1; a weak D match, TRBD1 (6 bases). This CDR3 spans 14 amino acids. Germline V gene data show CDR1 as MNHEY and CDR2 as SVGEGT. Between the trimmed V and J ends, which lost 0 bases and 6 bases, there was a span of 11 bases. For the CDR3, the DNA is TGTGCCAGCAGTTACTCCATGGACAGCGCTGAAGCTTTCTTT. Its protein is CASSYSMDSAEAFF.

The chain uses TRBV29-1 and TRBJ2-1; 13 bases are a match to TRBD2. In germline, CDR1 is SQVTM, CDR2 ANQGSEA. The J segment lost 8 bases and the V segment lost 6 bases, leaving 4 bases of the junction unmatched. The CDR3 sequence is 13 residues long. The chain's CDR3 is CSVWTSGRDEQFF. In DNA, the CDR3 is TGCAGCGTCTGGACTAGCGGGAGAGATGAGCAGTTCTTC.

V usage is TRBV4-2 and J usage is TRBJ1-4; 7 bases align to TRBD1. The CDR3 length is 15 residues. The V gene end was trimmed by 1 base and the J gene end by 7 bases; junction bases not matched to a gene: 6. Per the germline V gene, CDR1 is LGHNA and CDR2 is YNFKEQ. CDR3 loop: CASSQGDRDGEKLFF. The CDR3 DNA reads as TGTGCCAGCAGCCAAGGAGACAGGGACGGTGAAAAACTGTTTTTT.

The V and J genes are TRBV9 and TRBJ2-7; a weak D match, TRBD2 (6 bases). V was pared by 3 bases and J by 2 bases, with 9 bases between. From germline, CDR1 is SGDLS and CDR2 YYNGEE. The CDR3 has 13 residues. In DNA, the CDR3 is TGTGCCAGCAGCGCCGGGAGTCCCTACGAGCAGTACTTC. Encoded protein: CASSAGSPYEQYF.

The J gene is TRBJ2-1, the V gene TRBV18; 8 bases align to TRBD1. The germline V gene encodes CDR1 KGHSH and CDR2 LQKENI. The CDR3 contains 14 residues. The V segment lost 3 bases and the J segment 9 bases; nucleotides outside the gene matches: 7. This chain's CDR3 is CASSPGQVEGEQFF. Written as DNA, the CDR3 is TGTGCCAGCTCACCGGGACAGGTTGAGGGTGAGCAGTTCTTC.

The genes are TRBV5-6 and TRBJ2-7; no clear D gene. The length of the CDR3 is 12 residues. Germline-derived CDR1 and CDR2 are SGHDT and YYEEEE. The V gene lost 4 bases and the J gene lost 2 bases, with 7 bases spanning the gap. The CDR3 spells CASSQNTYEQYF. The CDR3 DNA is TGTGCCAGCAGCCAAAACACCTACGAGCAGTACTTC. Drawing the rest from reference TRBV5-6 and TRBJ2-7, the complete variable domain is DAGVTQSPTHLIKTRGQQVTLRCSPKSGHDTVSWYQQALGQGPQFIFQYYEEEERQRGNFPDRFSGHQFPNYSSELNVNALLLGDSALYLCASSQNTYEQYFGPGTRLTVT.

The chain joins TRBV5-4 to TRBJ2-3; D not certain. The CDR3 covers 13 residues. The V end lost 1 base, the J end lost 2 bases, and 5 bases lay between the germline ends. The V gene's germline CDR1 is SGHNT and CDR2 YYREEE (reference sequence). The CDR3 spells CASSLYSTDTQYF. The CDR3 bases are TGTGCCAGCAGCTTGTACTCCACAGATACGCAGTATTTT.

This rearrangement joins TRBV18 to TRBJ2-5; D is possibly TRBD1 (6 bases). Per the germline V gene, CDR1 is KGHSH and CDR2 is LQKENI. The CDR3 totals 12 residues. V lost 6 bases and J lost 5, with 10 bases in between. The CDR3 is CASSDSEETQYF. DNA of the CDR3: TGTGCCAGCTCGGACAGCGAGGAGACCCAGTACTTC.

The chain links TRBV7-9 to TRBJ2-1, with 8 bases aligning to TRBD2. The CDR3 is made up of 15 amino acids. From germline, CDR1 is SEHNR and CDR2 FQNEAQ (reference sequence). V dropped 7 bases and J dropped 4; count of bases not matched to a gene: 9. The DNA for the CDR3 is TGTGCCAGCATAAGGACAGCGGGAGAGTACAATGAGCAGTTCTTC. As protein: CASIRTAGEYNEQFF.

The J gene is TRBJ1-2, the V gene TRBV28; D is possibly TRBD1 (5 bases). Trimming removed 7 bases at V and 1 base at J, with 13 bases between. The CDR3 covers 14 residues. The V gene's germline CDR1 is MDHEN and CDR2 SYDVKM. CDR3 coding DNA: TGTGCCAGCACCCATCCGACAGATAACTATGGCTACACCTTC. This encodes CASTHPTDNYGYTF.

This sequence joins TRBV27 and TRBJ1-1, with TRBD1 as a possible D gene (6 bases). V was shortened by 11 bases and J by 1 base, with 8 bases between the two germline ends. In germline, CDR1 is MNHEY, CDR2 SMNVEV (reference sequence). The CDR3 contains 11 residues. Written as DNA, the CDR3 is TGTGCCGCCAGGGGGAACACTGAAGCTTTCTTT. Translation: CAARGNTEAFF.

This chain uses TRBV5-1 with TRBJ2-7; the D gene is possibly TRBD2 (6 bases). This CDR3 has 14 residues. CDR1 and CDR2 from the germline V gene are SGHRS and YFSETQ. V was trimmed by 4 bases and J by 1 base, leaving 12 bases between them. This CDR3 reads CASSPEGGSYEQYF. DNA of the CDR3: TGCGCCAGCAGCCCGGAGGGCGGTTCCTACGAGCAGTACTTC.

This sequence joins TRBV18 and TRBJ2-2; no firm D call. The germline CDR1 and CDR2 sequences are KGHSH and LQKENI. Trimming stripped 0 bases from V and 5 bases from J, with 10 bases between. The CDR3 totals 15 residues. CDR3 DNA sequence: TGTGCCAGCTCACCACCATCACTAAAGACCGGGGAGCTGTTTTTT. This codes for CASSPPSLKTGELFF.

V usage is TRBV6-1 and J usage is TRBJ2-7; 7 bases agree with TRBD1. J was trimmed by 0 bases and V by 2 bases; bases with no gene match: 13. This CDR3 comprises 18 residues. Germline V gene lookup returns CDR1 MNHNS and CDR2 SASEGT. The CDR3 DNA sequence: TGTGCCAGCAGTGAATACAGGGGAATATCAAGCAGCTCCTACGAGCAGTACTTC. This codes for CASSEYRGISSSSYEQYF.

Here the CDR3 reads CASRRQPHYEQYF. CDR3 in DNA: TGTGCCAGCCGTCGACAACCTCACTACGAGCAGTACTTC. The chain couples TRBV21-1 to TRBJ2-7; the table's D gene call, TRBD1, was not cross checked with the DNA. TRBV21-1 corresponds to a pseudogene. The CDR3 sequence is 13 residues long.

The V gene is TRBV27, the J gene TRBJ2-7; no firm D call. The CDR3 extends over 14 amino acids. Germline-derived CDR1 and CDR2 are MNHEY and SMNVEV (reference sequence). The V and J ends lost 1 base and 5 bases respectively, with 12 bases between them. CDR3 in amino acids: CASSLFRVSDEQYF. CDR3 nucleotide sequence: TGTGCCAGCAGTTTATTTCGAGTTTCTGACGAGCAGTACTTC.

This clone was recorded once. The V gene is TRBV29-1, the J gene TRBJ2-5; D call uncertain. The CDR3 is made up of 11 amino acids. V lost 0 bases to trimming and J lost 5 bases, with 4 bases between them. Germline CDR1 SQVTM, CDR2 ANQGSEA. The CDR3: CSVEERETQYF. DNA of the CDR3: TGCAGCGTTGAAGAGAGGGAGACCCAGTACTTC.

V and J are TRBV30 and TRBJ1-4; D might be TRBD1 (6 bases). CDR3 size: 16 residues. V was trimmed by 3 bases and J by 8 bases, leaving 22 bases between them. Germline CDR1 GTSNPN, CDR2 SVGIG (reference sequence). DNA for the CDR3: TGTGCCTGGAGCGAGGGGGTCCAGGCTGGGCGGGAAAAACTGTTTTTT. Its protein product is CAWSEGVQAGREKLFF. Full variable domain (outside the CDR3, taken from reference TRBV30 and TRBJ1-4): SQTIHQWPATLVQPVGSPLSLECTVEGTSNPNLYWYRQAAGRGLQLLFYSVGIGQISSEVPQNLSASRPQDRQFILSSKKLLLSDSGFYLCAWSEGVQAGREKLFFGSGTQLSVL.

The rearrangement joins TRBV10-2 to TRBJ2-6, with a possible D match to TRBD1 (6 bases). The CDR3 runs to 18 residues. The V and J ends lost 9 bases and 0 bases respectively, with 21 bases between them. Germline CDR1 is WSHSY and CDR2 is SAAADI. Here the CDR3 reads CASTSGTSVGSGANVLTF. The CDR3 DNA reads TGCGCCAGTACCTCCGGGACATCAGTCGGCTCTGGGGCCAACGTCCTGACTTTC.

This clone occurred once. The chain couples TRBV4-3 to TRBJ2-2, with 7 nucleotides matching TRBD2. Trimming took 0 bases from V and 6 from J; bases not matched to a gene: 7. Germline V gene sequence: CDR1 LGHNA, CDR2 YSLEER. The CDR3 has 16 residues. The CDR3 DNA follows: TGCGCCAGCAGCCAAGATCCTGCGGGAGAGGCCGGGGAGCTGTTTTTT. Translation gives CASSQDPAGEAGELFF.

This clone was detected only once. The J gene is TRBJ2-2, the V gene TRBV10-3, with D possibly TRBD2 on 6 matching bases. CDR3 length equals 15 residues. Germline-derived CDR1 and CDR2 are ENHRY and SYGVKD. Trimming removed 4 bases from V and 4 bases from J, with 13 bases in between. CDR3 nucleotides: TGTGCCATCAGTGCGCGGGAAGGGGTCACCGGGGAGCTGTTTTTT. This gives the protein CAISAREGVTGELFF.

This chain uses TRBV5-1 with TRBJ1-2; the D gene is possibly TRBD1 (5 bases). The germline V and J ends were trimmed by 4 bases and 7 bases, with 17 bases remaining between them. Looked up from germline, CDR1 is SGHRS and CDR2 is YFSETQ. This CDR3 spans 14 amino acids. CDR3 coding DNA: TGCGCCAGCAGCCCCGGGGGGGGAGGACCTGGCTACACCTTC. Protein: CASSPGGGGPGYTF.

The CDR3 loop is CASSLPGGSETQYF. For the CDR3, the DNA is TGTGCCAGCAGTTTACCCGGGGGGTCAGAGACCCAGTACTTC. The rearrangement uses TRBV6-6 and TRBJ2-5; 7 nucleotides agree with TRBD2. The CDR3 is 14 residues long. From germline, CDR1 is MNHNY and CDR2 SVGAGI (reference sequence). V was clipped by 4 bases and J by 4 bases; unmatched bases: 6.

The CDR3 protein is CASGLAGVGEQFF. DNA of the CDR3: TGTGCCAGCGGCCTAGCGGGAGTTGGTGAGCAGTTCTTC. V gene TRBV27 combines with J gene TRBJ2-1; 10 bases line up with TRBD2. V trimming: 8 bases; J trimming: 9 bases; junction bases outside the gene matches: 7. The CDR3 consists of 13 residues. Germline CDR1 reads MNHEY; CDR2 reads SMNVEV (reference sequence).

This rearrangement joins TRBV18 to TRBJ2-1, with 8 positions matching TRBD2. V was clipped by 2 bases and J by 7 bases; unmatched bases: 7. This CDR3 comprises 15 residues. The germline V gene has CDR1 KGHSH and CDR2 LQKENI. CDR3 protein: CASSPYGRGVNEQFF. For the CDR3, the DNA is TGTGCCAGCTCACCATACGGGAGGGGTGTGAATGAGCAGTTCTTC.

This clone was seen only a few times. The chain recombines TRBV28 with TRBJ2-3; TRBD1 agrees at 8 bases. The CDR3 is 13 residues long. Trimming cost V 11 bases and J 3 bases; bases outside gene matches: 7. CDR1 is MDHEN and CDR2 is SYDVKM in the germline V gene. The CDR3 protein is CAGRRQGTDTQYF. CDR3 sequence (DNA): TGTGCCGGGAGACGACAGGGGACAGATACGCAGTATTTT.